This entry concerns a single TCR beta chain. The method was immunoSEQ multiplex PCR; TCRdb's version includes in-frame clones alone and lacks a portion of them. This table has roughly 1,100,000 clones, around 76% appearing once. This entry is derived from a study of shared clonotypes between healthy human individuals. Study background: Per-donor plates numbered three CD4 naive, three CD4 memory, two CD8 naive and one CD8 memory.

Germline V gene data show CDR1 as SGHTA and CDR2 as FQGTGA. The CDR3 runs to 16 residues. Germline trimming cut 5 bases from V and 4 bases from J; bases unmatched to any gene: 12. The sequence derives from a man aged 18 to 29 in good health. The sample was memory CD4+ T cells sorted from blood. Stated subset: CD45RA-negative fraction. The gene calls are TRBV7-3 and TRBJ2-3, with 7 bases lining up with TRBD1. CDR3 nucleotide sequence: TGTGCCAGCAGCGTCGGGACAGCCCTCGTCTCAGATACGCAGTATTTT. Residues: CASSVGTALVSDTQYF.